This entry lists 23 T cell receptor beta chains sequenced from one sample in a study of spatial heterogeneity in lung cancer. MiXCR, run by TCRdb on the 5' RACE reads, gives a single entry per CDR3 protein. The table records tens of thousands of distinct CDR3 sequences, approximately 18% of them present only once. Time point denoted: sample taken at primary tumor resection. TCRs were sequenced from unsorted whole RNA of tumor, nontumor lung or PBMC. The source was PBMCs, collected at surgery. All receptors derive from a male donor with early-stage non-small cell lung cancer.

V usage is TRBV4-1 and J usage is TRBJ2-7, with D perhaps TRBD1 (6 bases). Trimming took off 0 bases at V and 1 base at J, with 13 bases between the two ends. In germline, CDR1 is MGHRA, CDR2 YSYEKL. The CDR3 runs 16 residues. In nucleotides, the CDR3 is TGCGCCAGCAGCCAAGAGTCCAGGGGCCCTTCCTACGAGCAGTACTTC. Encoded protein: CASSQESRGPSYEQYF.

The chain has TRBV21-1 and TRBJ2-3; TRBD2 was called by the table and not checked on the DNA. TRBV21-1 is a listed pseudogene. The CDR3 runs to 17 residues. The CDR3 nucleotides are TGTGCCAGCAGCAAAGCCCCGACTAGCTGGAACACAGATACGCAGTATTTT. Translation: CASSKAPTSWNTDTQYF.

There are many counts of this clonotype. The J gene is TRBJ2-7, the V gene TRBV6-2 or TRBV6-3; unclear D gene. The CDR3 is made up of 15 amino acids. Germline loops: CDR1 MNHEY, CDR2 SVGEGT. V lost 7 bases and J lost 3, with 19 bases in between. The CDR3 spells CASTPVGSVLYEQYF. The DNA of the CDR3 is TGTGCCAGCACCCCGGTAGGGTCGGTCCTCTACGAGCAGTACTTC.

This chain connects TRBV3-1 to TRBJ2-5, with D unclear. Germline V gives CDR1 LGHDT, CDR2 YNNKEL (reference sequence). The CDR3 is 12 residues long. With 0 bases removed from V and 7 bases from J, the gap between germline ends came to 6 bases. CDR3 coding DNA: TGTGCCAGCAGCCAAGATGAAGGGACCCAGTACTTC. This encodes CASSQDEGTQYF.

To note about this clonotype: A junction boundary mismatches the germline segment, possibly from a read error. The chain carries TRBV7-7 and TRBJ2-1, with TRBD2 matching over 10 bases. CDR3 length: 16 amino acids. The germline V gene encodes CDR1 SSHAT and CDR2 FNYEAQ (reference sequence). The CDR3 DNA reads as TGTGCTAGCAGCTTACTCCCAGCGGGAGGGACTAATGAGCAGTTCTTC. Residues: CASSLLPAGGTNEQFF.

In this sample, this clonotype turned up a few times. The chain links TRBV5-1 to TRBJ1-1; no clear D. The V and J ends lost 1 base and 3 bases respectively, with 10 bases between them. The CDR3 is made up of 14 amino acids. Germline V gives CDR1 SGHRS, CDR2 YFSETQ. The CDR3 protein is CASSLKLRDTEAFF. CDR3 DNA: TGCGCCAGCAGCTTGAAGTTGCGGGACACTGAAGCTTTCTTT.

The chain is built from TRBV28 and TRBJ1-2; D ambiguous. The CDR3 contains 12 residues. The germline V gene encodes CDR1 MDHEN and CDR2 SYDVKM. Between the trimmed V and J ends, which lost 2 bases and 8 bases, there was a span of 9 bases. The CDR3 is CASSLGFDGYTF. CDR3 in DNA: TGTGCCAGCAGTTTAGGTTTCGACGGCTACACCTTC.

This clonotype was counted only a few times. The rearrangement joins TRBV3-1 to TRBJ2-3, with 11 positions matching TRBD2. The CDR3 sequence is 17 residues long. V lost 6 bases, J lost 0 bases, and 8 bases stayed unmatched. Germline-derived CDR1 and CDR2 are LGHDT and YNNKEL (reference sequence). The CDR3: CASSSGSGGASTDTQYF. The CDR3 nucleotides are TGTGCCAGCAGTTCCGGTAGCGGGGGGGCTAGCACAGATACGCAGTATTTT.

This clonotype was counted once. V is TRBV20-1 and J is TRBJ1-4; D unclear. The CDR3 covers 13 residues. V was trimmed by 3 bases and J by 3 bases, leaving 8 bases between them. Germline V gives CDR1 DFQATT, CDR2 SNEGSKA (reference sequence). The CDR3 sequence is CSASSSANEKLFF. DNA of the CDR3: TGCAGTGCTAGTTCTAGCGCTAATGAAAAACTGTTTTTT.

The J gene is TRBJ2-7, the V gene TRBV3-1, with 12 bases aligning to TRBD2. The CDR3 runs to 14 residues. CDR1 and CDR2 (germline): LGHDT, YNNKEL (reference sequence). J lost 0 bases, V lost 8 bases, and 2 bases had no gene match. The CDR3 sequence is CASLTSGSSYEQYV. In DNA, the CDR3 is TGTGCCAGCTTGACTAGCGGGAGCTCCTACGAGCAGTACGTC.

As regards this clonotype: A much larger clone differs from this one at a single base, so this may be a read error. The gene calls are TRBV11-2 and TRBJ1-1; TRBD1 matches at 8 bases. V lost 5 bases and J lost 3; bases outside the gene matches: 2. From germline, CDR1 is SGHAT and CDR2 FQNNGV. This CDR3 has 13 amino acids. CDR3 DNA: TGTGCCAGCAGCGTACAGGGGGACACTGAAGCTTTCTTT. Protein product: CASSVQGDTEAFF.

The gene calls are TRBV12-3 or TRBV12-4 and TRBJ2-3; 7 bases agree with TRBD1. CDR3 length: 13 residues. Trimming took 6 bases from V and 4 from J; bases not matched to a gene: 4. In DNA form, the CDR3 reads TGTGCCAGCAGCCTAGGGGGCTCAGATACGCAGTATTTT. Translated: CASSLGGSDTQYF.

The CDR3 region has the DNA TGCAGTGCCGGACAGCAGGCGGGCACCGGGGAGCTGTTTTTT. Its protein product is CSAGQQAGTGELFF. This chain links TRBV20-1 with TRBJ2-2, with a possible D match to TRBD1 (6 bases). This CDR3 has 14 amino acids. V was pared by 6 bases and J by 4 bases, with 15 bases between. The germline V gene encodes CDR1 DFQATT and CDR2 SNEGSKA (reference sequence).

This clonotype was seen a few times. V usage is TRBV15 and J usage is TRBJ2-1; maybe TRBD2 (5 bases). The CDR3 runs to 13 residues. Germline V gives CDR1 LNHNV, CDR2 YYDKDF (reference sequence). Trimming left V 4 bases short and J 13 bases short, with 17 bases between. CDR3 nucleotides: TGTGCCACCAGCACCCTTCAAGGGAGCGCTCAGTTCTTC. This codes for CATSTLQGSAQFF.

The chain combines TRBV20-1 with TRBJ2-3; D is ambiguous. The CDR3 runs to 14 residues. From germline, CDR1 is DFQATT and CDR2 SNEGSKA (reference sequence). V was clipped by 4 bases and J by 2 bases, with 13 bases between them. Written as DNA, the CDR3 is TGCAGTGCTAACCTTAGGACGAACACAGATACGCAGTATTTT. Translated: CSANLRTNTDTQYF.

In the case of this clonotype: At one end, the junction sequence differs from germline, possibly due to a read error. The chain is built from TRBV7-7 and TRBJ2-7; no clear D. The CDR3 is 12 residues long. Germline CDR1 is SSHAT and CDR2 is FNYEAQ (reference sequence). The CDR3 DNA reads as TGTGCTAGCAGCCTTGACGGCGTGGAGCAGTACTTC. This codes for CASSLDGVEQYF. Supplemented by reference TRBV7-7 and TRBJ2-7, the full variable domain reads GAGVSQSPRYKVTKRGQDVTLRCDPISSHATLYWYQQALGQGPEFLTYFNYEAQPDKSGLPSDRFSAERPEGSISTLTIQRTEQRDSAMYRCASSLDGVEQYFGPGTRLTVT.

This clonotype showed up just a few times. The V call is TRBV3-1, the J call TRBJ1-4; a possible D gene is TRBD1 (5 bases). This CDR3 has 15 residues. Per germline, CDR1 LGHDT and CDR2 YNNKEL (reference sequence). The V end lost 1 base, the J end lost 4 bases, and 10 bases lay between the germline ends. CDR3 sequence reads: CASSQGGDSNEKLFF. DNA of the CDR3: TGTGCCAGCAGCCAAGGTGGCGACAGTAATGAAAAACTGTTTTTT.

This chain uses TRBV28 with TRBJ1-1; perhaps TRBD1 as D (5 bases). The CDR3 totals 14 residues. V gave up 6 bases and J gave up 0 bases, with 11 bases separating them. The germline V gene encodes CDR1 MDHEN and CDR2 SYDVKM. CDR3 amino acids: CASSLGHLNTEAFF. As DNA, the CDR3 is TGTGCCAGCAGCCTTGGACACCTGAACACTGAAGCTTTCTTT. The whole variable domain, filled in from reference TRBV28 and TRBJ1-1, reads DVKVTQSSRYLVKRTGEKVFLECVQDMDHENMFWYRQDPGLGLRLIYFSYDVKMKEKGDIPEGYSVSREKKERFSLILESASTNQTSMYLCASSLGHLNTEAFFGQGTRLTVV.

The genes are TRBV10-3 and TRBJ1-2; D ambiguous. Trimming stripped 5 bases from V and 8 bases from J, with 21 bases between. Germline assignment: CDR1 ENHRY and CDR2 SYGVKD. The CDR3 totals 15 residues. CDR3: CAISPQSVASRGYTF. For the CDR3, the DNA is TGTGCCATCAGTCCCCAGAGTGTGGCCTCTCGAGGCTACACCTTC.

The sample holds many counts of this clonotype. The V call is TRBV19, the J call TRBJ1-5; TRBD1 matches 7 bases. The CDR3 extends over 14 amino acids. CDR1 and CDR2 (germline): LNHDA, SQIVND (reference sequence). V shed 6 bases and J 1 base; nucleotides not matched to a gene: 3. The CDR3 sequence: CASSPGGSNQPQHF. CDR3 in DNA: TGTGCCAGTAGCCCAGGGGGAAGCAATCAGCCCCAGCATTTT.

V gene TRBV27 combines with J gene TRBJ1-2; D ambiguous. Looked up from germline, CDR1 is MNHEY and CDR2 is SMNVEV (reference sequence). The CDR3 is 13 residues long. The germline V and J ends were trimmed by 0 bases and 7 bases, with 9 bases remaining between them. The CDR3 sequence: CASSLSVRGGYTF. The CDR3 region has the DNA TGTGCCAGCAGTTTATCCGTCCGGGGTGGCTACACCTTC.

The chain carries TRBV20-1 and TRBJ2-7, with D possibly TRBD2 on 5 matching bases. Germline V gives CDR1 DFQATT, CDR2 SNEGSKA (reference sequence). This CDR3 is built from 13 residues. Deletions cut 4 bases from V and 5 bases from J, with 15 bases between. The CDR3 nucleotides are TGCAGTGCTAACTCATTGAGGGCCCACGAGCAGTACTTC. Translating it yields CSANSLRAHEQYF.

This clonotype was seen a handful of times. The V call is TRBV7-9, the J call TRBJ2-5, with TRBD2 matching over 12 bases. CDR3 size: 16 residues. Germline trimming cut 5 bases from V and 5 bases from J; bases unmatched to any gene: 9. Per germline, CDR1 SEHNR and CDR2 FQNEAQ (reference sequence). CDR3 loop: CASSPSSGRAAETQYF. The CDR3 nucleotides are TGTGCCAGCAGCCCGTCTAGCGGGAGGGCGGCGGAGACCCAGTACTTC. The full variable domain, rest sourced from reference TRBV7-9 and TRBJ2-5, is DTGVSQNPRHKITKRGQNVTFRCDPISEHNRLYWYRQTLGQGPEFLTYFQNEAQLEKSRLLSDRFSAERPKGSFSTLEIQRTEQGDSAMYLCASSPSSGRAAETQYFGPGTRLLVL.